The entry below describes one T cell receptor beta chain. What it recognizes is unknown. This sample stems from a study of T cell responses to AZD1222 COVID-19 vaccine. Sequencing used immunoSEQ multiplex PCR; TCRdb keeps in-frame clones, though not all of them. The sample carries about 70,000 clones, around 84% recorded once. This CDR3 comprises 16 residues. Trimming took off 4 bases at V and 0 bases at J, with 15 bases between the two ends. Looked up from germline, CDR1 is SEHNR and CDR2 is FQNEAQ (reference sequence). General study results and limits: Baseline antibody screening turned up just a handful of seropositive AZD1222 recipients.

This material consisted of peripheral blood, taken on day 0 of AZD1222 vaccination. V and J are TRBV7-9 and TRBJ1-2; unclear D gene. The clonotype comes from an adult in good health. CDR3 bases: TGTGCCAGCAGCTCACCCGGACCGAACTCTAACTATGGCTACACCTTC. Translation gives CASSSPGPNSNYGYTF.